This record looks at one T cell receptor beta chain sequence and its context. This sample stems from a study of blood T cell repertoires in COVID-19. Overall study context: PBMCs, B-cell-depleted T cells, or T cells were the source of the cDNA or gDNA that made up the material.

This study enrolled people aged about 18 to 90 from roughly 22 US geographic areas. Recovery meant two consecutive negative NP/OP PCR tests, professional clearance, or resolved symptoms. With 0 bases clipped from V and 7 bases from J, the junction kept 7 bases outside the gene matches. This CDR3 contains 16 residues. Germline V lookup: CDR1 MGHRA, CDR2 YSYEKL. Some clones are missing from TCRdb's copy, which holds only in-frame ones; the method was immunoSEQ multiplex PCR. The sample carries around 250,000 clones, around 84% recorded once. The chain joins TRBV4-1 to TRBJ1-5; 9 nucleotides match TRBD1. This TCR came from a young man who had recovered from COVID-19. Sequencing input: PBMCs or T cells enriched from blood (not recorded which). The CDR3 protein is CASSQDAGQGIQPQHF. CDR3 in DNA: TGCGCCAGCAGCCAAGATGCGGGACAGGGAATCCAGCCCCAGCATTTT.